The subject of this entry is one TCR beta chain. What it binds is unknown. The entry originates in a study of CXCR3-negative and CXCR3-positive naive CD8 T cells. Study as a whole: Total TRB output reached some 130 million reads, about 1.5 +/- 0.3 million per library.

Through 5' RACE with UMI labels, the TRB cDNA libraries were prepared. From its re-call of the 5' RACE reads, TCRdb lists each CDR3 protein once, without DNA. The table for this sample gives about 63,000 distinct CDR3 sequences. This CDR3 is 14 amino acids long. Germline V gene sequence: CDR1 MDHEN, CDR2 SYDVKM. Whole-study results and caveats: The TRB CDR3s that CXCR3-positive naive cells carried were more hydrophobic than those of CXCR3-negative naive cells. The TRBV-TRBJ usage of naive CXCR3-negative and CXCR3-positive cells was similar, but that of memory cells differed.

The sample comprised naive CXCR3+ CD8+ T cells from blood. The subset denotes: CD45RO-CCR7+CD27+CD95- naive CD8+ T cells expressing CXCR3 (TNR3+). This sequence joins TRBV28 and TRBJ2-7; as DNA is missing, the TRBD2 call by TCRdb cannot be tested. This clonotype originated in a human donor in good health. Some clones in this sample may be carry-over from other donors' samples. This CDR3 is CASSFTGLAYEQYF.